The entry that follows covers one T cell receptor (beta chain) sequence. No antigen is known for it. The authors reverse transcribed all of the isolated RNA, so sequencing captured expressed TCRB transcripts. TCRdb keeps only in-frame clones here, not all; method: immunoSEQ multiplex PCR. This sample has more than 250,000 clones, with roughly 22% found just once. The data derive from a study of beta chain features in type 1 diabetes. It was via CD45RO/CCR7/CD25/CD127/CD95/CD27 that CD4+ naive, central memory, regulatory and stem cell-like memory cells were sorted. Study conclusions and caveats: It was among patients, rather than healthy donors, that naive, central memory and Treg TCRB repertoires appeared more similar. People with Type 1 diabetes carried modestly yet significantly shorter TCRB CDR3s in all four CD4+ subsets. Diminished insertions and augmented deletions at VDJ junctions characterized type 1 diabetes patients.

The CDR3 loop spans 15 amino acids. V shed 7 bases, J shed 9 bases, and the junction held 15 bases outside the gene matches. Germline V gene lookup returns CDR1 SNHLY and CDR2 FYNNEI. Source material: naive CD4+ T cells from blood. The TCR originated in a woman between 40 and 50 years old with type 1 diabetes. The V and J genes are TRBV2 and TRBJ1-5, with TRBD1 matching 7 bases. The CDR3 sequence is CASTAGTANQSPQHF. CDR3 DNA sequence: TGTGCCAGCACCGCCGGGACAGCAAATCAATCGCCCCAGCATTTT. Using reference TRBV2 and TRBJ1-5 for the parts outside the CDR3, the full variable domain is EPEVTQTPSHQVTQMGQEVILRCVPISNHLYFYWYRQILGQKVEFLVSFYNNEISEKSEIFDDQFSVERPDGSNFTLKIRSTKLEDSAMYFCASTAGTANQSPQHFGDGTRLSIL.